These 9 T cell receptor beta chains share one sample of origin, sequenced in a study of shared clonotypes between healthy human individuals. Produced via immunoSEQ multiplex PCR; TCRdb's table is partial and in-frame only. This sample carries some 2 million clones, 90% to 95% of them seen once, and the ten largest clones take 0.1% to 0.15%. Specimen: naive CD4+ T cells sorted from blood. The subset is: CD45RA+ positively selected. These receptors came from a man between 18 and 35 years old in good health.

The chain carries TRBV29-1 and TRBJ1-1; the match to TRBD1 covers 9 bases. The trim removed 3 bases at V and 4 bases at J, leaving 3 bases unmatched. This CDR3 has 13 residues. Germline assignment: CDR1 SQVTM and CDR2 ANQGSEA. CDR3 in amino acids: CSVEGTGSTEAFF. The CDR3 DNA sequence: TGCAGCGTTGAGGGGACAGGGAGCACTGAAGCTTTCTTT.

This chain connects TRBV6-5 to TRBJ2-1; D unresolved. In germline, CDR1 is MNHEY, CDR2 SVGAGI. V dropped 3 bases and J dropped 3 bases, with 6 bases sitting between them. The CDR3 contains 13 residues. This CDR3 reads CASSYGVYNEQFF. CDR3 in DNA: TGTGCCAGCAGTTATGGAGTCTACAATGAGCAGTTCTTC.

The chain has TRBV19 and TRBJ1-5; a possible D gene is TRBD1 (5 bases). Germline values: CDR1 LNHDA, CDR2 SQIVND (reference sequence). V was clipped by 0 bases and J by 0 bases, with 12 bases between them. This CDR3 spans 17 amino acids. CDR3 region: CASSIDDRPYSNQPQHF. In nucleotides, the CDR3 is TGTGCCAGTAGTATAGACGACAGACCCTATAGCAATCAGCCCCAGCATTTT.

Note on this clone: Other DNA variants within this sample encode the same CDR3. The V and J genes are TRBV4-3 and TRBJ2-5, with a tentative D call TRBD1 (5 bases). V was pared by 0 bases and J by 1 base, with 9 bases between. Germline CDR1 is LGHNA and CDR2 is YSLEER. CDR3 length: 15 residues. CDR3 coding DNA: TGCGCCAGCAGCCAAGATAGGGGTTCCCAAGAGACCCAGTACTTC. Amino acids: CASSQDRGSQETQYF.

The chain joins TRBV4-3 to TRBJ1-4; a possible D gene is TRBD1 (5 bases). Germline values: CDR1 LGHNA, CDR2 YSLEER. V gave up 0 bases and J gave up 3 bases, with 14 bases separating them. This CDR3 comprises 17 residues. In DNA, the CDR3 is TGCGCCAGCAGCCAAGATTCAGGGTTCCGTTCTAATGAAAAACTGTTTTTT. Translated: CASSQDSGFRSNEKLFF.

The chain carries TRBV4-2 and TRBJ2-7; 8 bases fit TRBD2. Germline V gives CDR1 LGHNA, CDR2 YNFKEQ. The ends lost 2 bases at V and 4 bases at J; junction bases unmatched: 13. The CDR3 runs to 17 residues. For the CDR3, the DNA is TGTGCCAGCAGCCAACAACCCCTCGGGGGGGGGCCTTACGAGCAGTACTTC. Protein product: CASSQQPLGGGPYEQYF.

CDR3 coding DNA: TGCGCCAGCAGACTTAGGACAGGGGTCTACGAGCAGTACTTC. Translated, it gives CASRLRTGVYEQYF. The J gene is TRBJ2-7, the V gene TRBV5-1; 9 bases line up with TRBD1. The V segment lost 5 bases and the J segment 3 bases; nucleotides outside the gene matches: 6. Per germline, CDR1 SGHRS and CDR2 YFSETQ. The CDR3 extends over 14 amino acids.

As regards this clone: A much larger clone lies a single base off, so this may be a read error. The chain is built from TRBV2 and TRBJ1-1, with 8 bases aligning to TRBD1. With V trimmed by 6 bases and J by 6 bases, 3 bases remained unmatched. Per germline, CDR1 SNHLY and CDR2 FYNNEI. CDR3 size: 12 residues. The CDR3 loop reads CASRAGGPEAFF. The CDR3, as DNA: TGTGCCAGCAGGGCAGGGGGCCCTGAAGCTTTCTTT.

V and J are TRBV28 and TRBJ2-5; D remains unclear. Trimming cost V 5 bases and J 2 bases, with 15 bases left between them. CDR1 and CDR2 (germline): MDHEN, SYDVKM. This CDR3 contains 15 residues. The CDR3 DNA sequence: TGTGCCAGCAGTCCCGGTTCTTGGCGTCAAGAGACCCAGTACTTC. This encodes CASSPGSWRQETQYF.